The 18 T cell receptor beta chains given below trace back to one sample, sequenced in a study of T cell repertoires in cytomegalovirus infection. TCRdb recomputed calls from the reads with MiXCR, one row per CDR3 protein. The profile shows about 500,000 distinct CDR3 sequences, around 35% of them singletons. Which antigens these TCRs recognize remains unknown. Sequenced here: cultured PBMCs, sampled from culture after CMV antigen stimulation. The receptors shown here come from a human donor in good health (CMV status not recorded). Some clones in this sample may be carry-over from other donors' samples.

This clonotype appeared a few times. The V gene is TRBV7-9, the J gene TRBJ1-5, with D possibly being TRBD1 (6 bases). Looked up from germline, CDR1 is SEHNR and CDR2 is FQNEAQ (reference sequence). The V end lost 0 bases, the J end lost 7 bases, and 13 bases lay between the germline ends. The CDR3 is 15 amino acids. The CDR3 DNA reads as TGTGCCAGCAGCTTAGCGGGGGGCGACGGCCAGCCCCAGCATTTT. Its protein product is CASSLAGGDGQPQHF.

The chain has TRBV11-2 and TRBJ2-3; D is undetermined. Trimming stripped 5 bases from V and 4 bases from J, with 7 bases between. Germline CDR1 and CDR2: SGHAT and FQNNGV. The CDR3 extends over 12 amino acids. Here the CDR3 DNA reads TGTGCCAGCAGCCCCTGGTCAGATACGCAGTATTTT. Encoded protein: CASSPWSDTQYF. Looking up the rest from reference TRBV11-2 and TRBJ2-3 gives the full variable domain: EAGVAQSPRYKIIEKRQSVAFWCNPISGHATLYWYQQILGQGPKLLIQFQNNGVVDDSQLPKDRFSAERLKGVDSTLKIQPAKLEDSAVYLCASSPWSDTQYFGPGTRLTVL.

There are a few counts of this clonotype. V gene TRBV7-8 combines with J gene TRBJ2-5; 11 nucleotides line up with TRBD1. The CDR3 loop spans 16 amino acids. CDR1 SGHVS and CDR2 FQNEAQ come from the germline V gene. The V and J ends lost 1 base and 2 bases, in that order; junction bases with no gene match: 3. The CDR3 DNA reads TGTGCCAGCAGCTTAGTGGGGACAGGGGGGCAAGAGACCCAGTACTTC. This encodes CASSLVGTGGQETQYF.

This clonotype has more than one count but fewer than ten. The chain recombines TRBV12-3 or TRBV12-4 with TRBJ1-6; 7 bases align to TRBD1. This CDR3 spans 14 amino acids. V lost 6 bases and J lost 7; bases outside the gene matches: 6. CDR3 residues: CASRGTGENSPLHF. The CDR3 DNA reads as TGTGCCAGCAGGGGAACAGGGGAAAATTCACCCCTCCACTTT.

The chain is built from TRBV7-2 and TRBJ2-5, with D possibly being TRBD2 (5 bases). The V gene lost 1 base and the J gene lost 8 bases, with 14 bases spanning the gap. Germline values: CDR1 SGHTA, CDR2 FQGNSA. The CDR3 contains 14 residues. The CDR3 sequence: CASSLDGVPNTQYF. The CDR3 DNA follows: TGTGCCAGCAGCTTAGACGGGGTCCCCAACACCCAGTACTTC.

This chain uses TRBV20-1 with TRBJ2-1; D is tentatively TRBD1 or TRBD2 (5 bases each). Trimming removed 6 bases at V and 2 bases at J, with 14 bases between. The CDR3 consists of 14 residues. Germline V gene lookup returns CDR1 DFQATT and CDR2 SNEGSKA (reference sequence). CDR3 sequence (DNA): TGCAGTGCCGAGGGGCCTTCTCCCTACAATGAGCAGTTCTTC. It encodes CSAEGPSPYNEQFF.

The V and J genes are TRBV12-3 or TRBV12-4 and TRBJ2-2, with D possibly matching TRBD1 (6 bases). Trimming took 5 bases from V and 1 from J, leaving 11 bases between them. This CDR3 comprises 15 residues. The CDR3 bases are TGTGCCAGCAGTCCCGACAGGAAGAACACCGGGGAGCTGTTTTTT. Translated, it gives CASSPDRKNTGELFF.

CDR3 loop: CASSLSSGSFNIQYF. In DNA, the CDR3 is TGTGCCAGCAGCTTATCTAGCGGGAGTTTCAACATTCAGTACTTC. This sequence joins TRBV7-2 and TRBJ2-4; TRBD2 agrees at 10 bases. With V trimmed by 2 bases and J by 7 bases, 5 bases remained unmatched. The CDR3 is made up of 15 amino acids. The germline V gene encodes CDR1 SGHTA and CDR2 FQGNSA.

The chain is built from TRBV27 and TRBJ2-1; 9 nucleotides line up with TRBD2. The CDR3 spans 16 residues. V was clipped by 3 bases and J by 5 bases; unmatched bases: 8. Germline CDR1 MNHEY, CDR2 SMNVEV (reference sequence). The CDR3 coding sequence is TGTGCCAGCAGTTTTAGGGGCGGGGGGGACCACAATGAGCAGTTCTTC. This translates into CASSFRGGGDHNEQFF.

The chain links TRBV27 to TRBJ2-5, with TRBD1 matching 7 bases. Trimming cost V 6 bases and J 4 bases; bases outside gene matches: 8. CDR3 size: 14 residues. Germline CDR1 and CDR2: MNHEY and SMNVEV (reference sequence). In DNA, the CDR3 is TGTGCCAGCAGATTACAGGGGAATGGAGAGACCCAGTACTTC. Translation gives CASRLQGNGETQYF.

The rearrangement links TRBV7-2 to TRBJ1-5; possibly TRBD1 for D (5 bases). The CDR3 contains 14 residues. Germline CDR1 is SGHTA and CDR2 is FQGNSA. V was clipped by 5 bases and J by 7 bases, with 15 bases between them. The CDR3 reads CASSPQQGGQPQHF. In DNA form, the CDR3 reads TGTGCCAGCAGCCCACAGCAGGGAGGCCAGCCCCAGCATTTT. Filled out from reference TRBV7-2 and TRBJ1-5, the complete variable domain reads GAGVSQSPSNKVTEKGKDVELRCDPISGHTALYWYRQSLGQGLEFLIYFQGNSAPDKSGLPSDRFSAERTGGSVSTLTIQRTQQEDSAVYLCASSPQQGGQPQHFGDGTRLSIL.

The chain is built from TRBV6-2 or TRBV6-3 and TRBJ1-5, with D tentatively TRBD1 (6 bases). Germline CDR1 is MNHEY and CDR2 is SVGEGT. This CDR3 has 15 amino acids. The V end lost 6 bases, the J end lost 4 bases, and 16 bases lay between the germline ends. CDR3: CASRTGQLLNQPQHF. CDR3 DNA sequence: TGTGCCAGCAGAACCGGACAGCTTCTTAATCAGCCCCAGCATTTT.

This clonotype has a handful of counts. The chain is built from TRBV7-6 and TRBJ2-1, with 8 nucleotides matching TRBD2. With 5 bases clipped from V and 2 bases from J, the junction kept 8 bases outside the gene matches. Germline V gene data show CDR1 as SGHVS and CDR2 as FNYEAQ. The CDR3 runs 16 residues. This CDR3 is CASSTTSGPTYNEQFF. The CDR3 region has the DNA TGTGCCAGCAGCACAACTAGCGGTCCGACCTACAATGAGCAGTTCTTC.

This clonotype showed up just a few times. The V call is TRBV2, the J call TRBJ1-5, with 7 bases fitting TRBD1. The CDR3 contains 17 residues. V was clipped by 6 bases and J by 0 bases; unmatched bases: 11. Germline CDR1 and CDR2: SNHLY and FYNNEI. Here the CDR3 DNA reads TGTGCCAGCAGCCCGACAGGGCAGGGTTATAGCAATCAGCCCCAGCATTTT. Translated: CASSPTGQGYSNQPQHF.

The CDR3 bases are TGTGCCAGCAGTTCCGGGACTCCCCTTGACGAGCAGTACGTC. Protein: CASSSGTPLDEQYV. This rearrangement joins TRBV6-2 or TRBV6-3 to TRBJ2-7; D might be TRBD2 (6 bases). V lost 4 bases, J lost 5 bases, and 15 bases lay in between. Germline V lookup: CDR1 MNHEY, CDR2 SVGEGT. The CDR3 covers 14 residues.

The rearrangement joins TRBV9 to TRBJ2-7; either TRBD1 or TRBD2 may supply D (5 bases each). CDR1 is SGDLS, CDR2 YYNGEE, per germline. The CDR3 has 15 amino acids. Trimming removed 0 bases at V and 0 bases at J, with 10 bases between. The CDR3 region has the DNA TGTGCCAGCAGCGTAGCCGGGACCTACTCCTACGAGCAGTACTTC. Translated, it gives CASSVAGTYSYEQYF.

This chain connects TRBV5-4 to TRBJ2-1; possibly TRBD2 for D (6 bases). The germline CDR1 and CDR2 sequences are SGHNT and YYREEE (reference sequence). V lost 4 bases, J lost 13 bases, and 18 bases lay in between. This CDR3 spans 13 amino acids. CDR3 amino acids: CASSPGLRSSQFF. CDR3 sequence (DNA): TGTGCCAGCAGCCCAGGACTAAGATCTTCTCAGTTCTTC.

The V and J genes are TRBV19 and TRBJ2-2; D not resolved. Germline V lookup: CDR1 LNHDA, CDR2 SQIVND (reference sequence). Trimming shortened V by 6 bases and J by 3 bases, and 11 bases separated the two germline ends. The CDR3 is 14 amino acids. This chain's CDR3 is CASRVGLDTGELFF. The CDR3 DNA reads TGTGCCAGTAGGGTGGGCTTGGACACCGGGGAGCTGTTTTTT. Full variable domain (missing parts from reference TRBV19 and TRBJ2-2): DGGITQSPKYLFRKEGQNVTLSCEQNLNHDAMYWYRQDPGQGLRLIYYSQIVNDFQKGDIAEGYSVSREKKESFPLTVTSAQKNPTAFYLCASRVGLDTGELFFGEGSRLTVL.